The entry below describes one T cell receptor (beta chain). These data belong to a study of cytomegalovirus exposure and HLA in healthy donors. Vbeta (60) and Jbeta (13) primers were used in the PCR. The method was immunoSEQ multiplex PCR; TCRdb's version includes in-frame clones alone and lacks a portion of them. The sample has over 70,000 clones, around 80% seen once. V lost 10 bases and J lost 1, with 20 bases in between. The CDR3 runs to 15 residues. Germline CDR1 SNHLY, CDR2 FYNNEI. The sequence was obtained from a man aged 50-59 years in good health and CMV-seropositive. Input material: PBMCs. V is TRBV2 and J is TRBJ2-7; possible D gene TRBD2, 6 bases. Here the CDR3 reads CATTPGGSLSYEQYF. The CDR3, as DNA: TGTGCCACCACCCCCGGGGGATCCCTTTCCTACGAGCAGTACTTC. Looking up the rest from reference TRBV2 and TRBJ2-7 gives the full variable domain: EPEVTQTPSHQVTQMGQEVILRCVPISNHLYFYWYRQILGQKVEFLVSFYNNEISEKSEIFDDQFSVERPDGSNFTLKIRSTKLEDSAMYFCATTPGGSLSYEQYFGPGTRLTVT.